This TCR beta chain was obtained from a study of T cell responses to AZD1222 COVID-19 vaccine. General study findings and limits: At baseline, just five to seven AZD1222 recipients tested seropositive. Clonal diversity was possibly underestimated; the donors were predominantly white British and more often female.

Only in-frame clones appear in the TCRdb table, and some are missing; sequencing was by immunoSEQ multiplex PCR. The sample holds about 76,000 clones; 65% to 80% are singletons and the top ten take about 25%. Comment on this clone: Antigen unknown.

Sequenced here: peripheral blood, sampled 28 days after the second dose of the MenACWY control vaccine. The receptor was derived from an adult who received the MenACWY meningococcal vaccine as a control.

CDR3 bases: TGTGCCAGTAGCCGACAGGTCTCTGGAAACACCATATATTTT. Translated: CASSRQVSGNTIYF. The chain recombines TRBV19 with TRBJ1-3; possible D gene TRBD1, 6 bases. The ends were cut back, 6 bases at V and 0 bases at J, with 9 bases in the middle. Germline lookup yields CDR1 LNHDA and CDR2 SQIVND (reference sequence). The CDR3 totals 14 residues.